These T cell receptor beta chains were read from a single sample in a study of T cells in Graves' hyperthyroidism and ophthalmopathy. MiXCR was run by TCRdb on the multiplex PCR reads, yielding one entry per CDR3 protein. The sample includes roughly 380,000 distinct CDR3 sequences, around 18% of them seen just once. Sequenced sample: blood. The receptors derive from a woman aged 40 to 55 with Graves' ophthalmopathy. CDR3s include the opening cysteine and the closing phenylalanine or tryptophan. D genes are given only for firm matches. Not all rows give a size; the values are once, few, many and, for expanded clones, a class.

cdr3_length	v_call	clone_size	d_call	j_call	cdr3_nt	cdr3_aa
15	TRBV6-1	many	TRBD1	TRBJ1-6	TGTGCCAGCAAGGGACAGGGTGTTTATAATTCACCCCTCCACTTT	CASKGQGVYNSPLHF
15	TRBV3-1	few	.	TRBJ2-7	TGTGCCAGCAGCCAAGACCCAGGGGTGCCCTACGAGCAGTACTTC	CASSQDPGVPYEQYF
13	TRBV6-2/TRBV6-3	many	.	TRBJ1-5	TGTGCCAGCGGTTACAAAAGGGATCAGCCCCAGCATTTT	CASGYKRDQPQHF
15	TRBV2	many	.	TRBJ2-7	TGTGCCAGCAGTGAACCCCTATGGACAGATCGGGAGCAGTACTTC	CASSEPLWTDREQYF
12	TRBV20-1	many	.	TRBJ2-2	TGCAGTGCTGACGGGGGTTCCGGGGAGCTGTTTTTT	CSADGGSGELFF
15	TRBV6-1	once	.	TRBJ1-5	TGTGCCAGCAGTGACAAGACCGATTGGTATCAGCCCCAGCATTTT	CASSDKTDWYQPQHF
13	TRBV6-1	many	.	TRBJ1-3	TGTGCCAGCCGGGACCTCTCTGGAAACACCATATATTTT	CASRDLSGNTIYF
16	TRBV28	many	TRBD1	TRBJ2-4	TGTGCCAGCAGTTTTCCGACAGGGATAGCCAAAAACATTCAGTACTTC	CASSFPTGIAKNIQYF
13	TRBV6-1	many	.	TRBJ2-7	TGTGCCAGCAGTGATCAGGAGACCTACGAGCAGTACTTC	CASSDQETYEQYF
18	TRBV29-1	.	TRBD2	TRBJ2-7	TGCAGCGCTGGGGTCGATTTGGGACTAGCGGGAGGGCGCTACGAGCAGTACTTC	CSAGVDLGLAGGRYEQYF
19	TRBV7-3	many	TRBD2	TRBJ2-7	TGTGCCAGCAGCTTAATGAAAGGGGGGTCTAGCGGGATGTCCTACGAGCAGTACTTC	CASSLMKGGSSGMSYEQYF
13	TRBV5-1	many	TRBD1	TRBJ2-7	TGCGCCAGCAGCCAGGGGGTGTCGTGGGAGCAGTACTTC	CASSQGVSWEQYF
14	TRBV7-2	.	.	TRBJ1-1	TGTGCCAGCAGCTTAGCGCAGAGCATGGGTAAAGCTTTCTTT	CASSLAQSMGKAFF
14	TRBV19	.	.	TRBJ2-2	TGTGCCAGTAGTGGAGGGGCGCGGACCGGGGAGCTGTTTTTT	CASSGGARTGELFF
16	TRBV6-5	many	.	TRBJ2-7	TGTGCCAGCAGCTCCTCGTGGGCGGCCAGCTCCTACGAGCAGTACTTC	CASSSSWAASSYEQYF
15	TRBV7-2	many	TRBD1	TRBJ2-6	TGTGCCAGCAGCTCGTACCGGGACAGGGTGGACGTCCTGACTTTC	CASSSYRDRVDVLTF
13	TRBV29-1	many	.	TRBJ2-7	TGCAGCGTTGTGGGGACGGTATCCTACGAGCAGTACTTC	CSVVGTVSYEQYF
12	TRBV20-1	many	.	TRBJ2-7	TGCAGTGCTTGGGAACAGTTTTACGAGCAGTACTTC	CSAWEQFYEQYF
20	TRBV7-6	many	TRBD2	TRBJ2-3	TGTGCCAGCAGCTTAGCCGGACTAGCGGGTTCTCCTAGACGTACAGATACGCAGTATTTT	CASSLAGLAGSPRRTDTQYF
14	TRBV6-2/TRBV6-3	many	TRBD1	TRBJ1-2	TGTGCCAGCAGGCCACCGACAGGGAACTATGGCTACACCTTC	CASRPPTGNYGYTF
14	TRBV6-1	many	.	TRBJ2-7	TGTGCCAGCAGTGAAATACAGAACTCCTACGAGCAGTACTTC	CASSEIQNSYEQYF
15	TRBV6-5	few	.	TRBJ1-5	TGTGCCAGCAGTTTCGGGGGTAAGGGCAATCAGCCCCAGCATTTT	CASSFGGKGNQPQHF
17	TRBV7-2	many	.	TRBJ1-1	TGTGCCAGCAGCTTAGCCCTTCGGGGGCGCGGAGGCACTGAAGCTTTCTTT	CASSLALRGRGGTEAFF
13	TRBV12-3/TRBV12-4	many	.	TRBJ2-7	TGTGCCAGCAGCCTTCTGGGGCTCAATAAACAGTACTTC	CASSLLGLNKQYF
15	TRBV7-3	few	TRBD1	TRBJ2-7	TGTGCCAGCAGCTTAGGGAAGGGGGCCCACTACGAGCAGTACTTC	CASSLGKGAHYEQYF
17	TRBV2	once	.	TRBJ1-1	TGTGCCAGCAGCGAAACAGGGTACCCAAGGTCGAACACTGAAGCTTTCTTT	CASSETGYPRSNTEAFF
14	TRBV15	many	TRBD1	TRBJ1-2	TGTGCCACCAGCAGAGAGGGGACAGGTCGTGGCTACACCTTC	CATSREGTGRGYTF
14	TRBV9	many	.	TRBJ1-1	TGTGCCAGCAGCGCTAAGGGTCGGACCACTGAAGCTTTCTTT	CASSAKGRTTEAFF
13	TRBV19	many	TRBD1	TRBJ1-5	TGTGCCAGTAGGGACAGGGTAAGCCAGCCCCAGCATTTT	CASRDRVSQPQHF
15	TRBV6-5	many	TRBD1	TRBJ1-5	TGTGCCAGCAGCCGCGGGACAGGAGGTATTCAGCCCCAGCATTTT	CASSRGTGGIQPQHF
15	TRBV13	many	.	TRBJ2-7	TGTGCCAGCAGCTTCTCATCCTGGAGCTCCTACGAGCAGTACTTC	CASSFSSWSSYEQYF
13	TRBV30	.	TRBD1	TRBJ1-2	TGTGCCTGGGCAGGGGGGGCTACCTATGGCTACACCTTC	CAWAGGATYGYTF
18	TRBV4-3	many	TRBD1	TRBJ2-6	TGCGCCAGCAGCCAAGGGACAGGGGGCTTGTTGGGGGCCAACGTCCTGACTTTC	CASSQGTGGLLGANVLTF
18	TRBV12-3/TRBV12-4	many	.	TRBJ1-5	TGTGCCAGCAGTTTAGGGATAGCGAATGGGGGGTTCGATCAGCCCCAGCATTTT	CASSLGIANGGFDQPQHF
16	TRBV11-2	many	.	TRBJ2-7	TGTGCCAGCAGCCCGGGGGTTGTGACGGGAGTGGGAGAGCAGTACTTC	CASSPGVVTGVGEQYF
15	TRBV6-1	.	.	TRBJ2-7	TGTGCCAGCAGTGTAACTAGGGCTAGACTATACGAGCAGTACTTC	CASSVTRARLYEQYF
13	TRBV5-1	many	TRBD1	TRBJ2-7	TGCGCCAGCAGCCAACGACAGGGTTACGAGCAGTACTTC	CASSQRQGYEQYF
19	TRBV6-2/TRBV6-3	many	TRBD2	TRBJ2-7	TGTGCCAGCAGTTACTCGGGGAGGGATACTAGCGGGCCCCCCACAGCGCAGTACTTC	CASSYSGRDTSGPPTAQYF
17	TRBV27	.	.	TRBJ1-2	TGTGCCAGCACTCCCAATGGGGGGGCAGGGTACCACTATGGCTACACCTTC	CASTPNGGAGYHYGYTF
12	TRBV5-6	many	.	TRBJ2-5	TGTGCCAGCAGCTCGAATTTTGAGACCCAGTACTTC	CASSSNFETQYF
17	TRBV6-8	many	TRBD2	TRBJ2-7	TGTGCCAGCAGTTTGGATCTAGCGGGTGGAGAAGACTACGAGCAGTACTTC	CASSLDLAGGEDYEQYF
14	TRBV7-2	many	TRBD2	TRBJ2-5	TGTGCCAGCAGCATAGACGTGACTAGCAAGACCCAGTACTTC	CASSIDVTSKTQYF
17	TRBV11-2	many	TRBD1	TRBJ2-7	TGTGCCAGCAGCTTATCCCGCCACAGGGGATCTACCTACGAGCAGTACTTC	CASSLSRHRGSTYEQYF
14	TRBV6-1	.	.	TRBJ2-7	TGTGCCAGCAAGGCAGGAAGAGGCTCCTACGAGCAGTACTTC	CASKAGRGSYEQYF
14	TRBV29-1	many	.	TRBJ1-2	TGCAGCGTTGTTTCCGGAGGACAACCCTATGGCTACACCTTC	CSVVSGGQPYGYTF
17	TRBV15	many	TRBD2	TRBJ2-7	TGTGCCACCAGCAGAGCCCCCGGGCCCAGCGGGGGGTACGAGCAGTACTTC	CATSRAPGPSGGYEQYF
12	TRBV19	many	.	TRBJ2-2	TGTGCCATCAGGGTTCCTACCGGGGAGCTGTTTTTT	CAIRVPTGELFF
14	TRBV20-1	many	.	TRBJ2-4	TGCAGTGCTAGAGACGGGGAAGGGGGAAACATTCAGTACTTC	CSARDGEGGNIQYF
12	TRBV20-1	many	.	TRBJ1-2	TGCAGTGCTAGAGATCTGGGATATGGCTACACCTTC	CSARDLGYGYTF
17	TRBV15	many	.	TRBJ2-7	TGTGCCACCAGCAGAAGCCCCGGGACGGGCGTCCAGGGCGAGCAGTACTTC	CATSRSPGTGVQGEQYF
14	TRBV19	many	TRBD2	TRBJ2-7	TGTGCCAGTAGTATCGAGGGAGGGGTCTACGAGCAGTACTTC	CASSIEGGVYEQYF
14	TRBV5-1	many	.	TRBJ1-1	TGCGCCAGCAGCTCTCTTGGACAGCGCACTGAAGCTTTCTTT	CASSSLGQRTEAFF
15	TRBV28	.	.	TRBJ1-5	TGTGCCAGCAGTTTGAGACCAGGGAGGAATCAGCCCCAGCATTTT	CASSLRPGRNQPQHF
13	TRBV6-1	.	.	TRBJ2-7	TGTGCCAGCACCGCGGACAGCTCCTACGAGCAGTACTTC	CASTADSSYEQYF
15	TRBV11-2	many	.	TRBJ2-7	TGTGCCAGCAGCTTAGAGTACGGGAGCTCCTACGAGCAGTACTTC	CASSLEYGSSYEQYF
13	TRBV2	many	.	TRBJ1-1	TGTGCCAGTCAGCAGGGACTGAACACTGAAGCTTTCTTT	CASQQGLNTEAFF
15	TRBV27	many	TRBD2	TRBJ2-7	TGTGCCAGCAGAAATAGGCTAGCGGGAGCCTACGAGCAGTACTTC	CASRNRLAGAYEQYF
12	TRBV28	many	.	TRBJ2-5	TGTGCCAGCAGTTTGACCTTAGAGACCCAGTACTTC	CASSLTLETQYF
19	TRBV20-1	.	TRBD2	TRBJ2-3	TGCAGTGCTAGTGGAATTTGGGGCGGGAGGGGTACTAGCACAGATACGCAGTATTTT	CSASGIWGGRGTSTDTQYF